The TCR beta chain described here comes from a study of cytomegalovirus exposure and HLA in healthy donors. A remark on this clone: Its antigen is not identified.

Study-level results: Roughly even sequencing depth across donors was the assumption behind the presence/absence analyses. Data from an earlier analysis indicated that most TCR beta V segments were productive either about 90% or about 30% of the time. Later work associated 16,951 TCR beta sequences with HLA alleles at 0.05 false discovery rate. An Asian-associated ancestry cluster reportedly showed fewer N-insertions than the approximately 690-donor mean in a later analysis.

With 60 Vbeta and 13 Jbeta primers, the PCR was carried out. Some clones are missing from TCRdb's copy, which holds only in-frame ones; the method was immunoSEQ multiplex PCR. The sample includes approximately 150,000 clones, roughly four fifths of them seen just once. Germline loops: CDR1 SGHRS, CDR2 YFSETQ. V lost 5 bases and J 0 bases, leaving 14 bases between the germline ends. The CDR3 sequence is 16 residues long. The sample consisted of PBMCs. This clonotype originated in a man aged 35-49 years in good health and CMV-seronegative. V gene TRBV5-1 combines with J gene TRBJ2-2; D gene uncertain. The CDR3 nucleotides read TGCGCCAGCAGTCCCACACTACTCGCGAACACCGGGGAGCTGTTTTTT. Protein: CASSPTLLANTGELFF.